This TCR beta chain was recorded in a study of T cell changes during pregnancy in multiple sclerosis (dated by TCRdb to about 2019). Study-wide context: In women with multiple sclerosis, the researchers looked at how the T cell repertoire shifted as pregnancy progressed.

The germline V gene sets CDR1 to MDHEN and CDR2 to SYDVKM. The junction carries 17 bases between V and J, which are trimmed by 6 bases and 5 bases respectively. The CDR3, from cysteine to phenylalanine, totals 14 residues. The kept DNA is CDR3 alone, 42 bases in frame from the first base. Receptor libraries were prepared by the immunoSEQ multiplex PCR assay. The table comes from immuneACCESS by way of TCRdb, which keeps in-frame sequences with V and J called. Part of the clones is missing from these tables; in studies checked, under half for an unresolved V gene and the rest for unknown reasons. The table for this sample lists over 50,000 clones; around 93% of them were counted only once. Less than 0.65% of the sample is in the top ten clones. This clone was detected once. Its antigen is currently not known. Base-call qualities are not available, and no considerably larger clone is one nucleotide away.

The specimen comprised CD4+ T cells from peripheral blood mononuclear cells, sampled after pregnancy. Recombination connected TRBV28 to TRBJ2-7, with the D segment identity uncertain. This receptor was identified in a female donor with multiple sclerosis, enrolled in a pregnancy study. The DNA sequence is TGTGCCAGCAGGCCGTTTGGAGCTTTCCACGAGCAGTACTTC. It translates to CASRPFGAFHEQYF. Here the CDR3 is joined to the reference TRBV28 and TRBJ2-7 genes, and the full variable domain is: DVKVTQSSRYLVKRTGEKVFLECVQDMDHENMFWYRQDPGLGLRLIYFSYDVKMKEKGDIPEGYSVSREKKERFSLILESASTNQTSMYLCASRPFGAFHEQYFGPGTRLTVT.